These 30 T cell receptor beta chains were all obtained from the same sample, sequenced in a study of OX40 agonist ivuxolimab in advanced cancers. Some clones are missing from TCRdb's copy, which holds only in-frame ones; the method was immunoSEQ multiplex PCR. The table has about 80,000 clones, approximately 84% seen once. Sequenced here: CD4+ or CD8+ T cells sorted from blood, sampled in a trial of the OX40 agonist ivuxolimab. Receptor source: an adult with an advanced solid tumor such as melanoma, head and neck, liver or kidney cancer.

J is TRBJ2-7 and V is TRBV27; D not certain. CDR3 length equals 14 residues. Germline CDR1 and CDR2: MNHEY and SMNVEV (reference sequence). V was trimmed by 0 bases and J by 3 bases, leaving 9 bases between them. This CDR3 is CASSLSSSFYEQYF. Here the CDR3 DNA reads TGTGCCAGCAGTTTATCGAGTAGCTTCTACGAGCAGTACTTC.

This rearrangement joins TRBV10-1 to TRBJ1-1, with 8 bases aligning to TRBD1. Per the germline V gene, CDR1 is WNHNN and CDR2 is SYGVQD (reference sequence). The V segment lost 8 bases and the J segment 4 bases; nucleotides outside the gene matches: 3. The CDR3 has 12 amino acids. CDR3 loop: CASGQGITEAFF. DNA for the CDR3: TGCGCCAGCGGACAGGGAATCACTGAAGCTTTCTTT.

The chain combines TRBV15 with TRBJ2-5, with D perhaps TRBD1 (7 bases). The V gene's germline CDR1 is LNHNV and CDR2 YYDKDF (reference sequence). The CDR3 consists of 15 residues. Trimming removed 5 bases at V and 1 base at J, with 14 bases between. The CDR3 sequence: CATSPGGKTQETQYF. The CDR3 DNA is TGTGCCACCAGCCCAGGGGGGAAAACCCAAGAGACCCAGTACTTC.

This chain uses TRBV5-1 with TRBJ1-2, with D maybe TRBD1 (5 bases). Trimming removed 5 bases at V and 6 bases at J, with 17 bases between. Germline V gene sequence: CDR1 SGHRS, CDR2 YFSETQ. The CDR3 contains 14 residues. CDR3 amino acids: CASSRQGNQDGYTF. In DNA form, the CDR3 reads TGCGCCAGCAGTCGGCAGGGTAACCAGGATGGCTACACCTTC.

V gene TRBV25-1 combines with J gene TRBJ2-5; weak D call: TRBD2 (6 bases). Germline CDR1 reads MGHDK; CDR2 reads SYGVNS. The length of the CDR3 is 16 residues. Trimming removed 3 bases from V and 2 bases from J, with 16 bases in between. The CDR3 protein is CASSEYPGLAQETQYF. The CDR3 region has the DNA TGTGCCAGCAGTGAGTATCCGGGACTGGCTCAAGAGACCCAGTACTTC.

This clone was observed a handful of times. The chain couples TRBV5-4 to TRBJ2-3; TRBD1 is a possible D gene (5 bases). V lost 0 bases to trimming and J lost 6 bases, with 8 bases between them. Germline CDR1 reads SGHNT; CDR2 reads YYREEE (reference sequence). There are 13 residues in the CDR3. The CDR3 DNA reads TGTGCCAGCAGCTTGGAAGGGGTGGATACGCAGTATTTT. Translated: CASSLEGVDTQYF.

The chain is built from TRBV2 and TRBJ2-1, with D unclear. The germline gives CDR1 SNHLY, CDR2 FYNNEI. This CDR3 has 13 amino acids. The ends were cut back, 8 bases at V and 4 bases at J, with 12 bases in the middle. The CDR3 nucleotides are TGTGCCAGCCAGGTCTCCTCATACAATGAGCAGTTCTTC. Its translation: CASQVSSYNEQFF.

V gene TRBV2 combines with J gene TRBJ2-3; 12 bases align to TRBD2. Germline V gene lookup returns CDR1 SNHLY and CDR2 FYNNEI. The V and J ends lost 10 bases and 0 bases, in that order; junction bases with no gene match: 5. CDR3 length: 15 amino acids. The CDR3 sequence: CATSGTSGSTDTQYF. For the CDR3, the DNA is TGTGCCACCTCAGGGACTAGCGGGAGCACAGATACGCAGTATTTT. The whole variable domain, remainder taken from reference TRBV2 and TRBJ2-3, is EPEVTQTPSHQVTQMGQEVILRCVPISNHLYFYWYRQILGQKVEFLVSFYNNEISEKSEIFDDQFSVERPDGSNFTLKIRSTKLEDSAMYFCATSGTSGSTDTQYFGPGTRLTVL.

This chain links TRBV19 with TRBJ2-1, with D unresolved. This CDR3 spans 14 amino acids. Germline V gene sequence: CDR1 LNHDA, CDR2 SQIVND (reference sequence). The V and J ends lost 1 base and 8 bases respectively, with 12 bases between them. CDR3 DNA sequence: TGTGCCAGTAGTATAGGGCAGTCAGTCGATGAGCAGTTCTTC. Its translation: CASSIGQSVDEQFF.

The chain joins TRBV21-1 to TRBJ2-7; TRBD2 reflects the table's D call only, with no check against the DNA. TRBV21-1 is termed a pseudogene. The CDR3 spans 16 residues. The CDR3 DNA reads TGTGCCAGCAGCAAAGTTAACGGACTATCCCACTACGAGCAGTACTTC. Translation: CASSKVNGLSHYEQYF.

The gene calls are TRBV9 and TRBJ1-6; D may be TRBD1 (5 bases). CDR3 size: 16 residues. Deletions cut 3 bases from V and 6 bases from J, with 16 bases between. Germline CDR1 is SGDLS and CDR2 is YYNGEE. The CDR3 here is CASSAAGGDGNSPLHF. CDR3 sequence (DNA): TGTGCCAGCAGCGCCGCCGGGGGGGATGGTAATTCACCCCTCCACTTT.

The chain couples TRBV28 to TRBJ2-5; 9 bases are shared with TRBD2. J was trimmed by 4 bases and V by 6 bases; bases with no gene match: 6. This CDR3 contains 14 residues. Per the germline V gene, CDR1 is MDHEN and CDR2 is SYDVKM. The CDR3 sequence: CASRPGLAVETQYF. DNA of the CDR3: TGTGCCAGCAGGCCGGGACTAGCTGTAGAGACCCAGTACTTC.

The rearrangement links TRBV4-1 to TRBJ1-2, with 10 bases matching TRBD1. The V and J ends lost 4 bases and 5 bases, in that order; junction bases with no gene match: 7. The germline V gene has CDR1 MGHRA and CDR2 YSYEKL. The CDR3 is made up of 15 amino acids. CDR3 nucleotides: TGCGCCAGCAGCCCGACAGGGGGCGATGAATATGGCTACACCTTC. Translated, it gives CASSPTGGDEYGYTF.

The rearrangement joins TRBV5-6 to TRBJ1-6, with no clear D. The germline V gene has CDR1 SGHDT and CDR2 YYEEEE. Trimming stripped 3 bases from V and 14 bases from J, with 18 bases between. The CDR3 runs 14 residues. The CDR3 nucleotides are TGTGCCAGCAGCTCTATGAGGACGGACGGAGCCCTCCACTTT. As protein: CASSSMRTDGALHF.

Only a few counts were recorded for this clone. V gene TRBV28 combines with J gene TRBJ2-1; 12 nucleotides line up with TRBD2. The V gene's germline CDR1 is MDHEN and CDR2 SYDVKM. V lost 5 bases to trimming and J lost 3 bases; unmatched junction nucleotides: 5. This CDR3 spans 16 amino acids. CDR3 residues: CASSLSSGGGYNEQFF. CDR3 DNA sequence: TGTGCCAGCAGTCTATCTAGCGGGGGGGGCTACAATGAGCAGTTCTTC. Full variable domain (remainder filled in from reference TRBV28 and TRBJ2-1): DVKVTQSSRYLVKRTGEKVFLECVQDMDHENMFWYRQDPGLGLRLIYFSYDVKMKEKGDIPEGYSVSREKKERFSLILESASTNQTSMYLCASSLSSGGGYNEQFFGPGTRLTVL.

This clone came up once. J is TRBJ1-2 and V is TRBV10-3, with TRBD1 matching 9 bases. V trimming: 7 bases; J trimming: 0 bases; junction bases outside the gene matches: 12. The CDR3 runs 17 residues. Germline values: CDR1 ENHRY, CDR2 SYGVKD. The CDR3 coding sequence is TGTGCCATCACCACTACCGGGACAGGGCTACCTAACTATGGCTACACCTTC. As protein: CAITTTGTGLPNYGYTF.

J is TRBJ1-5 and V is TRBV9; D is ambiguous. Trimming cost V 4 bases and J 0 bases, with 5 bases left between them. Per germline, CDR1 SGDLS and CDR2 YYNGEE. The CDR3 consists of 13 residues. CDR3 residues: CASSTNSNQPQHF. CDR3 coding DNA: TGTGCCAGCAGCACGAATAGCAATCAGCCCCAGCATTTT.

The chain couples TRBV30 to TRBJ1-4, with D possibly TRBD1 on 5 matching bases. V was trimmed by 3 bases and J by 8 bases, leaving 16 bases between them. This CDR3 spans 14 amino acids. CDR1 and CDR2 from the germline V gene are GTSNPN and SVGIG (reference sequence). The CDR3 here is CAWSPGTKGEKLFF. CDR3 bases: TGTGCCTGGAGCCCCGGGACCAAGGGGGAAAAACTGTTTTTT. Supplemented by reference TRBV30 and TRBJ1-4, the full variable domain reads SQTIHQWPATLVQPVGSPLSLECTVEGTSNPNLYWYRQAAGRGLQLLFYSVGIGQISSEVPQNLSASRPQDRQFILSSKKLLLSDSGFYLCAWSPGTKGEKLFFGSGTQLSVL.

The chain has TRBV6-5 and TRBJ1-1; D is uncertain. V was trimmed by 6 bases and J by 5 bases, leaving 7 bases between them. The CDR3 is 11 residues long. Germline lookup yields CDR1 MNHEY and CDR2 SVGAGI. Here the CDR3 reads CASRAATEAFF. In DNA, the CDR3 is TGTGCCAGCAGGGCTGCGACTGAAGCTTTCTTT.

The chain has TRBV18 and TRBJ2-2; TRBD2 might be the D (6 bases). CDR3 length: 17 residues. Per germline, CDR1 KGHSH and CDR2 LQKENI. Trimming pared 5 bases from V and 0 bases from J, leaving 16 bases between. This CDR3 reads CASSARLGGTNTGELFF. The DNA for the CDR3 is TGTGCCAGCTCAGCCCGGCTGGGGGGAACGAACACCGGGGAGCTGTTTTTT.

CDR3 residues: CASSFYGTIYF. For the CDR3, the DNA is TGTGCCAGCAGTTTTTATGGCACCATATATTTT. The genes are TRBV28 and TRBJ1-3; D gene uncertain. The CDR3 runs 11 residues. CDR1 is MDHEN and CDR2 is SYDVKM in the germline V gene. With 3 bases removed from V and 9 bases from J, the gap between germline ends came to 6 bases. Complete variable domain (other parts from reference TRBV28 and TRBJ1-3): DVKVTQSSRYLVKRTGEKVFLECVQDMDHENMFWYRQDPGLGLRLIYFSYDVKMKEKGDIPEGYSVSREKKERFSLILESASTNQTSMYLCASSFYGTIYFGEGSWLTVV.

This chain links TRBV11-3 with TRBJ2-1; D is unclear. CDR1 SGHNT and CDR2 YENEEA come from the germline V gene. This CDR3 contains 15 residues. The V gene lost 3 bases and the J gene lost 1 base, with 10 bases spanning the gap. Here the CDR3 reads CASSLGLGSYNEQFF. CDR3 in DNA: TGTGCCAGCAGCTTGGGTTTGGGGTCCTACAATGAGCAGTTCTTC. The full variable domain, in which reference TRBV11-3 and TRBJ2-1 provide the parts outside the CDR3, is EAGVVQSPRYKIIEKKQPVAFWCNPISGHNTLYWYLQNLGQGPELLIRYENEEAVDDSQLPKDRFSAERLKGVDSTLKIQPAELGDSAVYLCASSLGLGSYNEQFFGPGTRLTVL.

This chain connects TRBV6-5 to TRBJ2-7; 11 nucleotides agree with TRBD1. Germline V gene lookup returns CDR1 MNHEY and CDR2 SVGAGI. CDR3 size: 15 residues. V shed 6 bases, J shed 4 bases, and the junction held 8 bases outside the gene matches. The chain's CDR3 is CASSRPGQGVYEQYF. CDR3 nucleotide sequence: TGTGCCAGCAGCCGTCCGGGACAGGGGGTGTACGAGCAGTACTTC.

V usage is TRBV19 and J usage is TRBJ1-5; 7 positions match TRBD1. Looked up from germline, CDR1 is LNHDA and CDR2 is SQIVND (reference sequence). CDR3 size: 18 residues. The trim removed 4 bases at V and 3 bases at J, leaving 15 bases unmatched. The DNA of the CDR3 is TGTGCCAGTAGTAAGGGTCGGGGACAGAGTCTATTCAATCAGCCCCAGCATTTT. Translation gives CASSKGRGQSLFNQPQHF. The whole variable domain, filled in from reference TRBV19 and TRBJ1-5, reads DGGITQSPKYLFRKEGQNVTLSCEQNLNHDAMYWYRQDPGQGLRLIYYSQIVNDFQKGDIAEGYSVSREKKESFPLTVTSAQKNPTAFYLCASSKGRGQSLFNQPQHFGDGTRLSIL.

The chain has TRBV11-2 and TRBJ2-3, with D unresolved. Trimming took off 6 bases at V and 0 bases at J, with 10 bases between the two ends. Germline assignment: CDR1 SGHAT and CDR2 FQNNGV. There are 14 residues in the CDR3. The CDR3 region is CASRVQESTDTQYF. The CDR3 nucleotides are TGTGCCAGCAGGGTCCAAGAGAGCACAGATACGCAGTATTTT. Complete variable domain (other parts from reference TRBV11-2 and TRBJ2-3): EAGVAQSPRYKIIEKRQSVAFWCNPISGHATLYWYQQILGQGPKLLIQFQNNGVVDDSQLPKDRFSAERLKGVDSTLKIQPAKLEDSAVYLCASRVQESTDTQYFGPGTRLTVL.

The CDR3 loop reads CASSSRDSHGYTF. The DNA of the CDR3 is TGTGCCAGCAGTAGCCGGGACAGCCATGGCTACACCTTC. The chain is built from TRBV28 and TRBJ1-2; TRBD1 matches at 7 bases. CDR1 is MDHEN, CDR2 SYDVKM, per germline. The CDR3 consists of 13 residues. After removal of 5 bases from V and 6 bases from J, the junction contained 6 bases not matched to a gene.

The V gene is TRBV5-4, the J gene TRBJ1-1; perhaps TRBD1 as D (5 bases). The CDR3 has 12 amino acids. V lost 7 bases and J lost 4, with 11 bases in between. The V gene's germline CDR1 is SGHNT and CDR2 YYREEE (reference sequence). CDR3: CASAGRGTEAFF. Written as DNA, the CDR3 is TGTGCCAGCGCAGGAAGGGGCACTGAAGCTTTCTTT. Supplemented by reference TRBV5-4 and TRBJ1-1, the full variable domain reads ETGVTQSPTHLIKTRGQQVTLRCSSQSGHNTVSWYQQALGQGPQFIFQYYREEENGRGNFPPRFSGLQFPNYSSELNVNALELDDSALYLCASAGRGTEAFFGQGTRLTVV.

V and J are TRBV16 and TRBJ1-1; perhaps TRBD1 as D (5 bases). CDR3 length: 15 residues. Trimming removed 3 bases from V and 5 bases from J, with 16 bases in between. In germline, CDR1 is KGHSY, CDR2 FQNENV. CDR3: CASSHRGLGGTEAFF. CDR3 DNA: TGTGCCAGCAGCCATAGGGGACTGGGAGGGACTGAAGCTTTCTTT.

The chain has TRBV7-2 and TRBJ2-5; no reliable D call. Germline V gene data show CDR1 as SGHTA and CDR2 as FQGNSA. V lost 5 bases, J lost 3 bases, and 13 bases lay in between. The CDR3 length is 14 residues. As DNA, the CDR3 is TGTGCCAGCAGCCCCCGCCGCTCAGAAGAGACCCAGTACTTC. Its translation is CASSPRRSEETQYF.

The chain has TRBV6-6 and TRBJ1-1, with TRBD1 as a possible D gene (6 bases). CDR3 size: 16 residues. V lost 6 bases and J lost 3, with 20 bases in between. CDR1 and CDR2 from the germline V gene are MNHNY and SVGAGI (reference sequence). CDR3 protein: CASSPYSGQIDTEAFF. The CDR3 nucleotides read TGTGCCAGCAGCCCCTACTCGGGACAAATAGACACTGAAGCTTTCTTT.